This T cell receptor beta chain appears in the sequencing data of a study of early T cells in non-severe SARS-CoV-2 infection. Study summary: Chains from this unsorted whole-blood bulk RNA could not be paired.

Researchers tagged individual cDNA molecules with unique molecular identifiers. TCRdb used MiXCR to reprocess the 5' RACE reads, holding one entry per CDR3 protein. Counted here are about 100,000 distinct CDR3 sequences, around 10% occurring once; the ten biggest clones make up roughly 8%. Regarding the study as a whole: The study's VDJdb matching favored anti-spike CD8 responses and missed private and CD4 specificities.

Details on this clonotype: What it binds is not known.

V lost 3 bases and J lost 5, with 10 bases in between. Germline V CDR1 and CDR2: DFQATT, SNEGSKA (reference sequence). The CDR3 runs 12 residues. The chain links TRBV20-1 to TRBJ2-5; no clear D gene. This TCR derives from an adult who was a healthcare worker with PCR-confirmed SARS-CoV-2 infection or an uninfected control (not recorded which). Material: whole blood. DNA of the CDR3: TGCAGTGCTAGTACCCCTGCGGAGACCCAGTACTTC. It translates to CSASTPAETQYF.